The rows below give T cell receptor beta chains drawn from one sample of a study of T cell changes during pregnancy in multiple sclerosis. TCRdb keeps only in-frame clones here, not all; method: immunoSEQ multiplex PCR. The table records more than 90,000 clones, around 92% of them present only once. The specimen was peripheral blood, collected after pregnancy. The receptors come from a female donor with multiple sclerosis, enrolled in a pregnancy study. The CDR3 runs from the conserved cysteine through the conserved F or W. A D gene is named only where the DNA matches it firmly. Clone size is not always given. Where it is, it says once, few, many or a class for expanded clones.

j_call	clone_size	v_call	d_call	cdr3_nt	cdr3_aa
TRBJ2-1	-	TRBV19	-	TGTGCCAGTAACCTGGGGCCACCGCACAATGAGCAGTTCTTC	CASNLGPPHNEQFF
TRBJ1-2	-	TRBV13	TRBD1	TGTGCCAGCAGCACCCGGACAGGGGGCCATGGCTACACCTTC	CASSTRTGGHGYTF
TRBJ1-3	-	TRBV21-1	-	TGTGCCAGCAGCAAAACCAGGGGACGATCTGGAAACACCATATATTTT	CASSKTRGRSGNTIYF
TRBJ1-2	-	TRBV27	TRBD1	TGTGCCAGCAGTGGGGACCCAGACAGGGCTGTTGCTGGCTACACCTTC	CASSGDPDRAVAGYTF
TRBJ1-2	-	TRBV4-2	-	TGTGCCAGCAGCCAAGATAGGTCAGGGGAGAGAGGCTACACCTTC	CASSQDRSGERGYTF
TRBJ2-1	-	TRBV10-1	-	TGCGCCAGGCGAAGGGGGTGCGATGAGCAGTTCTTC	CARRRGCDEQFF
TRBJ2-1	-	TRBV11-2	-	TGTGCCAGCAGCTCCAAGGCAGGGTCCTCCTACAATGAGCAGTTCTTC	CASSSKAGSSYNEQFF
TRBJ1-1	-	TRBV7-9	-	TGTGCCAGCAGCCTTGGACAGCACACTGAAGCTTTCTTT	CASSLGQHTEAFF
TRBJ1-2	-	TRBV2	TRBD1	TGTGCCAGCAGAGAGACAGGGCCGGGTGGCTACACCTTC	CASRETGPGGYTF
TRBJ1-5	-	TRBV4-3	TRBD1	TGCGCCAGCAGCCAGGATCGACAGGGGGGCCAGCCCCAGCATTTT	CASSQDRQGGQPQHF
TRBJ2-7	-	TRBV27	TRBD2	TGTGCCAGCAGTTTCTTCGCGGGGGAGTCCTACGAGCAGTACTTC	CASSFFAGESYEQYF
TRBJ1-3	-	TRBV2	-	TGTGCCAGCAGGGACAGACAGACCTCTGGAAACACCATATATTTT	CASRDRQTSGNTIYF
TRBJ2-3	-	TRBV4-3	-	TGCGCCAGCAGCCAAGATTCGACGGCTAGGGATACGCAGTATTTT	CASSQDSTARDTQYF
TRBJ2-6	-	TRBV4-3	-	TGCGCCAGCAGCCGAGACCGACAGGAGTTCGGCTCTGGGGCCAACGTCCTGACTTTC	CASSRDRQEFGSGANVLTF
TRBJ2-3	-	TRBV11-2	-	TGTGCCAGCAGCTTAGATCCGTTCTCGACAGGTCGAGATACGCAGTATTTT	CASSLDPFSTGRDTQYF
TRBJ2-7	-	TRBV7-9	TRBD2	TGTGCCAGCAGCTTAGTCCTAGCGGAAACCTACGAGCAGTACTTC	CASSLVLAETYEQYF
TRBJ2-1	-	TRBV9	-	TGTGCCAGCAGCCGGAGCTCCTACAATGAGCAGTTCTTC	CASSRSSYNEQFF
TRBJ1-2	-	TRBV6-5	TRBD1	TGTGCCAGCAGTTTCGGACAGGGGGGTAATGGCTACACCTTC	CASSFGQGGNGYTF
TRBJ2-7	-	TRBV27	-	TGTGCCAGCACCTCCCGGGTCGGAGGTCAGCAGTACTTC	CASTSRVGGQQYF
TRBJ1-5	-	TRBV29-1	-	TGCAGCGTTGGCTTGGACAGCTATCAGCCCCAGCATTTT	CSVGLDSYQPQHF
TRBJ1-1	-	TRBV7-3	-	TGTGCCAGCAGCTCGCAGGGAAGTGACACTGAAGCTTTCTTT	CASSSQGSDTEAFF
TRBJ1-2	-	TRBV19	-	TGTGCCAGTAGCAGTATGACGGACAGAAGGGGCTACACCTTC	CASSSMTDRRGYTF
TRBJ1-1	-	TRBV30	-	TGTGCCTGGAGTGTACCCGAGGGCACTGAAGCTTTCTTT	CAWSVPEGTEAFF
TRBJ1-2	-	TRBV6-5	-	TGTGCCAGCAGTTACGGGCCGGGGGGAACTAACTATGGCTACACCTTC	CASSYGPGGTNYGYTF
TRBJ1-1	-	TRBV25-1	-	TGTGCCAGCAGTGGAATAGAAGCTGAAGCTTTCTTT	CASSGIEAEAFF
TRBJ2-1	-	TRBV10-3	-	TGTGCCATCAGTGCTACCCCTTTAGTGCAGTTCTTC	CAISATPLVQFF
TRBJ1-5	once	TRBV6-5	-	TGTGCCAGCAGTTACTCGATGCGGGATAGCAATCAGCCCCAGCATTTT	CASSYSMRDSNQPQHF
TRBJ1-1	-	TRBV9	-	TGTGCCAGCAGCGTAGTTCCTCTGAACACTGAAGCTTTCTTT	CASSVVPLNTEAFF
TRBJ2-2	-	TRBV6-4	TRBD2	TGTGCCAGCAGTGAAGGACTAGATAACACCGGGGAGCTGTTTTTT	CASSEGLDNTGELFF
TRBJ1-5	-	TRBV7-2	TRBD1	TGTGCCAGCAGCTTTGGGACAGGGAAGACGCCCCAGCATTTT	CASSFGTGKTPQHF
TRBJ1-1	few	TRBV30	-	TGTGCCTGGGGTACCGGGTTCCCCCCTACTGAAGCTTTCTTT	CAWGTGFPPTEAFF
TRBJ1-1	-	TRBV29-1	-	TGCAGCGTAGCGGGGCAGGAGAACACTGAAGCTTTCTTT	CSVAGQENTEAFF
TRBJ1-2	-	TRBV6-6	-	TGTGCCAGCAGGGGGGCGTGGGGGCTTCAAGGAGGCTACACCTTC	CASRGAWGLQGGYTF
TRBJ1-1	-	TRBV11-3	-	TGTGCCAGCGGAGCCGGGGTGGACACTGAAGCTTTCTTT	CASGAGVDTEAFF
TRBJ1-2	-	TRBV7-9	-	TGTGCCAGCAGCTTGGGGGCGACCTATGGCTACACCTTC	CASSLGATYGYTF
TRBJ2-7	-	TRBV5-1	TRBD1	TGCGCCAGCAGCGTACAGGGGGCTAAGGTCTACGAGCAGTACTTC	CASSVQGAKVYEQYF
TRBJ1-1	-	TRBV19	-	TGTGCCAGAAATACCCAGGGGCGGGCTTTCTTT	CARNTQGRAFF
TRBJ2-7	-	TRBV10-3	TRBD1	TGTGCCATCACCGGACAGGAAAGCTCCTACGAGCAGTACTTC	CAITGQESSYEQYF
TRBJ1-3	-	TRBV19	-	TGTGCCAGTAGTCCTTCCCGGGACTCTGGGATCCTATATTTT	CASSPSRDSGILYF
TRBJ2-7	-	TRBV6-1	-	TGTGCCAGCAGTGGTCAGGGGGAGGCCTACGAGCAGTACTTC	CASSGQGEAYEQYF
TRBJ1-4	-	TRBV6-5	-	TGTGCCAGCAGCCTAGACAGGAATGAAAAACTGTTTTTT	CASSLDRNEKLFF
TRBJ1-2	-	TRBV9	TRBD1	TGTGCCAGCAGCGTGGACAGGGGATATGGCTACACCTTC	CASSVDRGYGYTF
TRBJ1-2	-	TRBV5-6	TRBD1	TGTGCCAGCAGCAGGGGACAGGGTGACTATGGCTACACCTTC	CASSRGQGDYGYTF
TRBJ1-1	-	TRBV29-1	TRBD1	TGCAGCGCCTCGACAGGGCGGGACACTGAAGCTTTCTTT	CSASTGRDTEAFF
TRBJ1-1	-	TRBV29-1	-	TGCAGCGTTCCGGGTGGCACTGAAGCTTTCTTT	CSVPGGTEAFF
TRBJ1-1	-	TRBV7-2	TRBD1	TGTGCCAGCAGCTTAGGGGCCGGGACAGGGTTGAGGGGCACTGAAGCTTTCTTT	CASSLGAGTGLRGTEAFF
TRBJ2-7	-	TRBV27	-	TGTGCCAGCAGTTTCCATAGCTCCTACGAGCAGTACTTC	CASSFHSSYEQYF
TRBJ2-2	-	TRBV7-2	TRBD1	TGTGCCAGCAGCTTAGTGCCAGGGGGCAATTCCGGGGAGCTGTTTTTT	CASSLVPGGNSGELFF
TRBJ2-7	-	TRBV6-1	TRBD1	TGTGCCAGCAGTCCCCATGAGGGGGCAGGGTACGAGCAGTACTTC	CASSPHEGAGYEQYF
TRBJ2-7	-	TRBV7-9	-	TGTGCCAGCAGCTTAGGTTCTCTCCACGAGCAGTACTTC	CASSLGSLHEQYF
TRBJ2-1	few	TRBV19	TRBD1	TGTGCCAGTAGCCTTCGGACAGGAGCCCCATACAATGAGCAGTTCTTC	CASSLRTGAPYNEQFF
TRBJ2-1	-	TRBV7-9	TRBD1	TGTGCCAGCAGCTTAGGGGACAGGGATCTACATGAGCAGTTCTTC	CASSLGDRDLHEQFF
TRBJ2-2	-	TRBV5-6	TRBD1	TGTGCCAGCAGCTTGGTACAGGGGTACCCCGGGGAGCTGTTTTTT	CASSLVQGYPGELFF
TRBJ2-2	once	TRBV4-3	-	TGCGCCAGCAGCCAAGAAAAGATCGCGACCGGGGAGCTGTTTTTT	CASSQEKIATGELFF
TRBJ1-1	-	TRBV29-1	TRBD1	TGCAGCGTAGCGGACAGGGTGGAGAACACTGAAGCTTTCTTT	CSVADRVENTEAFF
TRBJ2-7	-	TRBV5-1	-	TGCGCCAGCAGCTGGACATCCTACGAGCAGTACTTC	CASSWTSYEQYF
TRBJ2-1	-	TRBV5-1	TRBD2	TGCGCCAGCAGCTTAGATATCGGACTAGCGAACAATGAGCAGTTCTTC	CASSLDIGLANNEQFF
TRBJ2-7	-	TRBV11-1	-	TGTGCCAGCAGCTTAGGAACGGGGGATACCTACGAGCAGTACTTC	CASSLGTGDTYEQYF
TRBJ2-2	-	TRBV11-3	TRBD1	TGTGCCACCACCGGACAGGGGGACACCGGGGAGCTGTTTTTT	CATTGQGDTGELFF